Each of the 5 T cell receptor beta chains below was sequenced from the same sample in a study of early T cells in non-severe SARS-CoV-2 infection. One entry per CDR3 protein results from TCRdb running MiXCR on the 5' RACE reads. The sample has roughly 29,000 distinct CDR3 sequences, roughly 4.3% seen once. The material sequenced was whole blood. Source of these receptors: an adult who was a healthcare worker with PCR-confirmed SARS-CoV-2 infection or an uninfected control (not recorded which).

The V and J genes are TRBV12-3 or TRBV12-4 and TRBJ1-6, with 9 bases that match TRBD1. V lost 6 bases and J lost 6; bases outside the gene matches: 9. The CDR3 covers 16 residues. The CDR3 reads CASSPRAGQGNSPLHF. In DNA form, the CDR3 reads TGTGCCAGCAGCCCCCGGGCGGGACAGGGTAATTCACCCCTCCACTTT.

This clonotype showed up many times. The chain recombines TRBV7-9 with TRBJ2-7, with 9 positions matching TRBD2. The CDR3 is 15 residues long. After removal of 5 bases from V and 3 bases from J, the junction contained 8 bases not matched to a gene. The germline CDR1 and CDR2 sequences are SEHNR and FQNEAQ (reference sequence). Here the CDR3 DNA reads TGTGCCAGCAGCGGTAGCGGGAGAAGAGTCTACGAGCAGTACTTC. Its translation: CASSGSGRRVYEQYF.

This clonotype was recorded at least ten times. This chain links TRBV7-2 with TRBJ2-1; 14 bases are a match to TRBD2. The V gene end was trimmed by 5 bases and the J gene end by 8 bases; junction bases not matched to a gene: 5. The CDR3 loop spans 15 amino acids. From germline, CDR1 is SGHTA and CDR2 FQGNSA. CDR3 region: CASSLGTSGSYEQFF. The DNA for the CDR3 is TGTGCCAGCAGCCTCGGGACTAGCGGGAGTTATGAGCAGTTCTTC.

The chain combines TRBV5-6 with TRBJ2-5, with D possibly being TRBD2 (5 bases). V lost 4 bases and J lost 4, with 11 bases in between. This CDR3 region has 13 residues. The germline gives CDR1 SGHDT, CDR2 YYEEEE. The DNA of the CDR3 is TGTGCCAGCAGCCTCATACGGGGAGAGACCCAGTACTTC. Residues: CASSLIRGETQYF.

Many counts were recorded for this clonotype. This chain uses TRBV28 with TRBJ2-7; D gene uncertain. Germline CDR1 is MDHEN and CDR2 is SYDVKM. This CDR3 comprises 11 residues. Trimming shortened V by 5 bases and J by 8 bases, and 10 bases separated the two germline ends. The CDR3 here is CASSISGQQYF. Here the CDR3 DNA reads TGTGCCAGCAGTATATCAGGCCAGCAGTACTTC.